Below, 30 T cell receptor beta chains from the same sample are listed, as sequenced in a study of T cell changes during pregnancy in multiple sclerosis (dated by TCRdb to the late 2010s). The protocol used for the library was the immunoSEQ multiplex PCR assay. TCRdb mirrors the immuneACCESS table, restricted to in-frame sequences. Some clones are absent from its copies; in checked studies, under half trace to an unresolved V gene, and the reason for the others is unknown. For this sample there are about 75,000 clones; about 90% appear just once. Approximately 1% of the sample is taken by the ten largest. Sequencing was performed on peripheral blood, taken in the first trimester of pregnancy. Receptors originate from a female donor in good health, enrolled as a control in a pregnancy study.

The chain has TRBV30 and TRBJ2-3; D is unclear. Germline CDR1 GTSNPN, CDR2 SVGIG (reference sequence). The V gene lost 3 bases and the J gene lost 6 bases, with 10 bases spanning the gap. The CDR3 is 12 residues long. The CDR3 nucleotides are TGTGCCTGGAGCCTGGTCGGGGATACGCAGTATTTT. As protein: CAWSLVGDTQYF.

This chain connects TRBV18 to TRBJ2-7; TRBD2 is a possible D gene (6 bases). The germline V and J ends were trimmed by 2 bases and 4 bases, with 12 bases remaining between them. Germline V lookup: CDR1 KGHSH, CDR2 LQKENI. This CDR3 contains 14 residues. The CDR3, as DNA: TGTGCCAGCTCACCAGGGCTCGGGGGTTACGAGCAGTACTTC. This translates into CASSPGLGGYEQYF.

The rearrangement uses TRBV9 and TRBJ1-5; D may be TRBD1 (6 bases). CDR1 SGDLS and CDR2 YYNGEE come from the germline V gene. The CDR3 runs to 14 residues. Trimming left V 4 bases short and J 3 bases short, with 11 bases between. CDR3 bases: TGTGCCAGCAGCCAAACAGGGCTCAATCAGCCCCAGCATTTT. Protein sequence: CASSQTGLNQPQHF. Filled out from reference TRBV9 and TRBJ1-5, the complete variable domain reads DSGVTQTPKHLITATGQRVTLRCSPRSGDLSVYWYQQSLDQGLQFLIQYYNGEERAKGNILERFSAQQFPDLHSELNLSSLELGDSALYFCASSQTGLNQPQHFGDGTRLSIL.

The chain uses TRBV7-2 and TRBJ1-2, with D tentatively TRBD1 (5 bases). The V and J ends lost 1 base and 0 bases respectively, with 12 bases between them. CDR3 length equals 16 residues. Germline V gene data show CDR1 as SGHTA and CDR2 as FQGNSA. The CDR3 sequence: CASSLGGAGPNYGYTF. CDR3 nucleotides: TGTGCCAGCAGCTTAGGTGGTGCGGGGCCTAACTATGGCTACACCTTC.

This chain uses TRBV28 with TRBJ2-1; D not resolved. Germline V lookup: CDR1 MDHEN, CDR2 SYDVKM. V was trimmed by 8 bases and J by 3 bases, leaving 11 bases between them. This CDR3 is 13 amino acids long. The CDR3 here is CASGLQIYNEQFF. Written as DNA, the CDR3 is TGTGCCAGCGGTCTACAGATCTACAATGAGCAGTTCTTC.

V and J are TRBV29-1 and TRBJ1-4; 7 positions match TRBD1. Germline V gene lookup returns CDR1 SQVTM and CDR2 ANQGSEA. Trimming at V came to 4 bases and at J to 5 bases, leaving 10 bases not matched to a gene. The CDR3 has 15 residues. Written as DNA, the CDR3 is TGCAGCGTTGGGGACAGCCCCTGGGGCAATGAAAAACTGTTTTTT. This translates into CSVGDSPWGNEKLFF.

The CDR3 DNA reads TGTGCCAGTAGCGGGACTAGCGGGGCGACACCTCTCCACGAGCAGTACTTC. Translated: CASSGTSGATPLHEQYF. The rearrangement uses TRBV19 and TRBJ2-7, with 13 positions matching TRBD2. The CDR3 runs to 17 residues. From germline, CDR1 is LNHDA and CDR2 SQIVND (reference sequence). V was pared by 6 bases and J by 5 bases, with 13 bases of the junction left unmatched.

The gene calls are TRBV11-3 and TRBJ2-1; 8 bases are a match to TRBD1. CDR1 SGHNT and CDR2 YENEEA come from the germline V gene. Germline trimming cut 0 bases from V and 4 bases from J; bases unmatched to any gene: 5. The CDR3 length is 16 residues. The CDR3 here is CASSLDRTGGYNEQFF. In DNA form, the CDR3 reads TGTGCCAGCAGCTTAGATCGAACAGGGGGATACAATGAGCAGTTCTTC. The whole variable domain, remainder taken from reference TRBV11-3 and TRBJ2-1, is EAGVVQSPRYKIIEKKQPVAFWCNPISGHNTLYWYLQNLGQGPELLIRYENEEAVDDSQLPKDRFSAERLKGVDSTLKIQPAELGDSAVYLCASSLDRTGGYNEQFFGPGTRLTVL.

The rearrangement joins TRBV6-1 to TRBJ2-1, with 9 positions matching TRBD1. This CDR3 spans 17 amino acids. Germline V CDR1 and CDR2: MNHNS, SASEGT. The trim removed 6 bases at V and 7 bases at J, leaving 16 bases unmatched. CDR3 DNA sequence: TGTGCCAGCAGAGAATCTCCCGGGACAGGGACGACAAATGAGCAGTTCTTC. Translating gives CASRESPGTGTTNEQFF.

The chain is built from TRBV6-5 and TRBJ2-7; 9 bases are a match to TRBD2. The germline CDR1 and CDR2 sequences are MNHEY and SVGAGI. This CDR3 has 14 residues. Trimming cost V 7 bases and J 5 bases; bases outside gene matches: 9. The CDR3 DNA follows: TGTGCCAGCACTCGGGCGGGGGGGGCCCACGAGCAGTACTTC. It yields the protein CASTRAGGAHEQYF.

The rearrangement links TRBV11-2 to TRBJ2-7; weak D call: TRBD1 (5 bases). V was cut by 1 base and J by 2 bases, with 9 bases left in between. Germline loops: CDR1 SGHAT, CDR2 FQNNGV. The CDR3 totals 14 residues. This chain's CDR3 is CASSLVTRAYEQYF. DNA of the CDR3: TGTGCCAGCAGCTTAGTTACCAGGGCCTACGAGCAGTACTTC.

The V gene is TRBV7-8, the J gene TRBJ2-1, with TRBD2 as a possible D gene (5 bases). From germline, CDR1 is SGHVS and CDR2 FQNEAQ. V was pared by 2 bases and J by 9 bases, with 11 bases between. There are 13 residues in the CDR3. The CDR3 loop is CASSLIVGSEQFF. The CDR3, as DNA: TGTGCCAGCAGCTTAATTGTAGGGAGTGAGCAGTTCTTC. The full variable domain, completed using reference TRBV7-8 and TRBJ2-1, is GAGVSQSPRYKVAKRGQDVALRCDPISGHVSLFWYQQALGQGPEFLTYFQNEAQLDKSGLPSDRFFAERPEGSVSTLKIQRTQQEDSAVYLCASSLIVGSEQFFGPGTRLTVL.

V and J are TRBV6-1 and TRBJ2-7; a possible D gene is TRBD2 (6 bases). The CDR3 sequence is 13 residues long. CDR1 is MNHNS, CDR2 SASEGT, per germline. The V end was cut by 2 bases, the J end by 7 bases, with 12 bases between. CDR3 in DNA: TGTGCCAGCAGTGAATGGGCGGGACGGGAGCAGTACTTC. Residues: CASSEWAGREQYF.

In nucleotides, the CDR3 is TGTGCCAGCAGCGGAATTAAGACAGGGACGGGGGCCAACGTCCTGACTTTC. This gives the protein CASSGIKTGTGANVLTF. The chain recombines TRBV9 with TRBJ2-6; 7 positions match TRBD1. The CDR3 sequence is 17 residues long. Germline V gene sequence: CDR1 SGDLS, CDR2 YYNGEE. J lost 4 bases, V lost 3 bases, and 10 bases had no gene match.

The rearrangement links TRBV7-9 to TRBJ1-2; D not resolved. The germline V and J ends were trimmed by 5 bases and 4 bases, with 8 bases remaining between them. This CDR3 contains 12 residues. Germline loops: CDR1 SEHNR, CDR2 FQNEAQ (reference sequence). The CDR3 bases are TGTGCCAGCAGCGTGGGCAGCTATGGCTACACCTTC. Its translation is CASSVGSYGYTF.

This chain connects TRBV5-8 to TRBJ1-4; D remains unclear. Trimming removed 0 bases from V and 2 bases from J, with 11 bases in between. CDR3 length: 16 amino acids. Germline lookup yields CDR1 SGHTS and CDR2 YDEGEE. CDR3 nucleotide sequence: TGTGCCAGCAGCTTGGGATTGGCAGATACTAATGAAAAACTGTTTTTT. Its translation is CASSLGLADTNEKLFF.

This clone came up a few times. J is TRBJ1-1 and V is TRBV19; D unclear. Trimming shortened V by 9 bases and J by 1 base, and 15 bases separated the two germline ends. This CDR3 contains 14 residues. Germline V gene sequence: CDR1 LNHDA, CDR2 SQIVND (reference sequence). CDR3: CASGVSFPNTEAFF. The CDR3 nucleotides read TGTGCCAGCGGAGTGAGTTTTCCGAACACTGAAGCTTTCTTT.

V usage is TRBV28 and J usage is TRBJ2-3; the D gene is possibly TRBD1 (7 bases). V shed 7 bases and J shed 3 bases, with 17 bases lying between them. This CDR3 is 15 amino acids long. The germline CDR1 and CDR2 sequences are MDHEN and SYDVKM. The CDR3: CASISGGRATDTQYF. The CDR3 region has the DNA TGTGCCAGCATTTCAGGGGGGCGGGCTACAGATACGCAGTATTTT. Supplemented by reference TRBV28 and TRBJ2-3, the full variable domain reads DVKVTQSSRYLVKRTGEKVFLECVQDMDHENMFWYRQDPGLGLRLIYFSYDVKMKEKGDIPEGYSVSREKKERFSLILESASTNQTSMYLCASISGGRATDTQYFGPGTRLTVL.

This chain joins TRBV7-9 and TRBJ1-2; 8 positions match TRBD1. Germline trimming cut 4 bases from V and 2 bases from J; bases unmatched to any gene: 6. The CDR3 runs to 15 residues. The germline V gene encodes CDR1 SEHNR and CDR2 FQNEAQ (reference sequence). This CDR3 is CASSSPDRANYGYTF. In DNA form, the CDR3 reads TGTGCCAGCAGCTCCCCGGACAGGGCGAACTATGGCTACACCTTC. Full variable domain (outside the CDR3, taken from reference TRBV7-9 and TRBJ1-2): DTGVSQNPRHKITKRGQNVTFRCDPISEHNRLYWYRQTLGQGPEFLTYFQNEAQLEKSRLLSDRFSAERPKGSFSTLEIQRTEQGDSAMYLCASSSPDRANYGYTFGSGTRLTVV.

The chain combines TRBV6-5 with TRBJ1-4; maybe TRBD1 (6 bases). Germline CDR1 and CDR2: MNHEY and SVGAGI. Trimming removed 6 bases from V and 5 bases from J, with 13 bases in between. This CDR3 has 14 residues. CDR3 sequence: CASSFDRMNEKLFF. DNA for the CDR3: TGTGCCAGCAGCTTTGACAGGATGAATGAAAAACTGTTTTTT.

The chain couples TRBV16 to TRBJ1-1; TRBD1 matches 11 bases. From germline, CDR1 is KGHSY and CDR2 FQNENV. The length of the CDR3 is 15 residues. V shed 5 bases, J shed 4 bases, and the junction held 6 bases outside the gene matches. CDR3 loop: CASSAWTGGGTEAFF. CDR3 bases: TGTGCCAGCAGCGCCTGGACAGGGGGCGGCACTGAAGCTTTCTTT.

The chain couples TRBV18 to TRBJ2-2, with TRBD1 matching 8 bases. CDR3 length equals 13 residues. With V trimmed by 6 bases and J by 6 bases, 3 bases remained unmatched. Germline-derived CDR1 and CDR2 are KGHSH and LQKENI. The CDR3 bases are TGTGCCAGCTCGCTGACAGGGGCCGGGGAGCTGTTTTTT. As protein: CASSLTGAGELFF.

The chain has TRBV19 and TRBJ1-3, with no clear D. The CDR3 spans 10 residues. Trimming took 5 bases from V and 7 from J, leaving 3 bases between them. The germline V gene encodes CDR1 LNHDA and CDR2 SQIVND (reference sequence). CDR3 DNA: TGTGCCAGTAGTCGGAACACCATATATTTT. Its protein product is CASSRNTIYF.

The CDR3, as DNA: TGTGCCAGCAGCAGGACTGGGAAGGGCACAGATACGCAGTATTTT. Its protein is CASSRTGKGTDTQYF. The chain joins TRBV6-5 to TRBJ2-3, with D perhaps TRBD2 (5 bases). Trimming took off 6 bases at V and 1 base at J, with 14 bases between the two ends. The germline CDR1 and CDR2 sequences are MNHEY and SVGAGI. The CDR3 spans 15 residues.

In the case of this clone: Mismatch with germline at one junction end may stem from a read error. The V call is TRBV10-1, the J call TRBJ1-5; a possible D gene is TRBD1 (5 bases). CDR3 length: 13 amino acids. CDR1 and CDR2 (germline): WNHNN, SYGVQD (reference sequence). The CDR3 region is CASSEHLRGSRDF. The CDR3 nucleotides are TGCGCCAGCAGTGAGCACCTTCGGGGGTCCAGGGATTTT.

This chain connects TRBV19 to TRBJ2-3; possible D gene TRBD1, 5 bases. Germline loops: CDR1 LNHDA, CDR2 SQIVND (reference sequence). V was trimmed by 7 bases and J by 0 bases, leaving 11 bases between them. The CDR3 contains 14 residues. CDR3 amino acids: CASTLQDSTDTQYF. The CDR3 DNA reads TGTGCCAGTACCTTACAGGATAGCACAGATACGCAGTATTTT. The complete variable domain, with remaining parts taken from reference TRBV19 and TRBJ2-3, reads DGGITQSPKYLFRKEGQNVTLSCEQNLNHDAMYWYRQDPGQGLRLIYYSQIVNDFQKGDIAEGYSVSREKKESFPLTVTSAQKNPTAFYLCASTLQDSTDTQYFGPGTRLTVL.

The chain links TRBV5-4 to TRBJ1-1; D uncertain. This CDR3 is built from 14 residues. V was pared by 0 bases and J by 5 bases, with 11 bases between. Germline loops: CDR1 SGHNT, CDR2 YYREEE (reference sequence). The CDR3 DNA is TGTGCCAGCAGCTTGGGACGGGGAGGGACTGAAGCTTTCTTT. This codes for CASSLGRGGTEAFF.

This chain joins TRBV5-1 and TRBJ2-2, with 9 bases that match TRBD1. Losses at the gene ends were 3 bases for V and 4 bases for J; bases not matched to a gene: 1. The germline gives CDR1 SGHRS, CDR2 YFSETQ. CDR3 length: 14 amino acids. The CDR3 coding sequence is TGCGCCAGCAGCTGGGACAGGGCCACCGGGGAGCTGTTTTTT. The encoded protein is CASSWDRATGELFF.

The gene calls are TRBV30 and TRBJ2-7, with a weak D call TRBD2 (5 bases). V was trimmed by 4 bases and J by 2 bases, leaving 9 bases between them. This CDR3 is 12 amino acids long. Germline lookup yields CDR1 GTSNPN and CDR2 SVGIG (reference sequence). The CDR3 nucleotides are TGTGCCTGGAACGGGGATGCCTACGAGCAGTACTTC. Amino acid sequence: CAWNGDAYEQYF.

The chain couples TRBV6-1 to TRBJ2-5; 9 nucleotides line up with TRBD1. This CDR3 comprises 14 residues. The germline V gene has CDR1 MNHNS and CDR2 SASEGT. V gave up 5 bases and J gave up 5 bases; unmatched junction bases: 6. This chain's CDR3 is CASSRTGVVETQYF. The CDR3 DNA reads TGTGCCAGCAGTCGGACAGGGGTTGTCGAGACCCAGTACTTC.